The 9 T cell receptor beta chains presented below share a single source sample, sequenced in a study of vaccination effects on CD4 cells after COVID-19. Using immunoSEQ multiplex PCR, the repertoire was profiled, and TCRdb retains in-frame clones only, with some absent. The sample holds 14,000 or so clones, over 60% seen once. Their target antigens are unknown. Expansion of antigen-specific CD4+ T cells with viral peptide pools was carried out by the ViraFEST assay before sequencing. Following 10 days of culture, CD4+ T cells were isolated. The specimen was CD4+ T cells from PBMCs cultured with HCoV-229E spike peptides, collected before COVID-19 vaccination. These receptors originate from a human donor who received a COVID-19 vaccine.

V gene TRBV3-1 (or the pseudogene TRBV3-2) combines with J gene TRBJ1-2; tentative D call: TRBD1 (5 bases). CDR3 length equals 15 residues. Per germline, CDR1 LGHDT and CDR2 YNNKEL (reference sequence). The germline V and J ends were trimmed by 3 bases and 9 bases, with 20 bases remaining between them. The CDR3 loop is CASSHGWDEASSYTF. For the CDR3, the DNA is TGTGCCAGCAGCCATGGTTGGGACGAGGCCTCGAGCTACACCTTC.

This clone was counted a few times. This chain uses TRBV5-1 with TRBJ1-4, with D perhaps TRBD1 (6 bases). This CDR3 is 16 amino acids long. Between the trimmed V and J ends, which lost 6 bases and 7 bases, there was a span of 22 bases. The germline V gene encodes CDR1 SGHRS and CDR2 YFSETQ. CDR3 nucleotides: TGCGCCAGCAACCCCGGGGGGGCAAATGGCGGTGAAAAACTGTTTTTT. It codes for CASNPGGANGGEKLFF.

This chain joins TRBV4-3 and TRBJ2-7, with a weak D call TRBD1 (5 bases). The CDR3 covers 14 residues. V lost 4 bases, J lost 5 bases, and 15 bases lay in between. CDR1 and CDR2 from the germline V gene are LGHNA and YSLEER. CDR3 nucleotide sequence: TGCGCCAGCAGCCCCCGGGCAGGGCGAAACGAGCAGTACTTC. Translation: CASSPRAGRNEQYF.

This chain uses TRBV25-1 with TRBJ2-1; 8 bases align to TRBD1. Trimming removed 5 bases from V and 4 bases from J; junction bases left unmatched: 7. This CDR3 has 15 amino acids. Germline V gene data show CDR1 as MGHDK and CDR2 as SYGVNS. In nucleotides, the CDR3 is TGTGCCAGCAGTTCCGGGACAGGTACTTACAATGAGCAGTTCTTC. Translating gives CASSSGTGTYNEQFF.

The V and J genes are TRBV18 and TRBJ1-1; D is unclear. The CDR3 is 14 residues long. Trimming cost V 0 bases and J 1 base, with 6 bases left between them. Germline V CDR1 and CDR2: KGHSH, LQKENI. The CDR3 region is CASSPPSGNTEAFF. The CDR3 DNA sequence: TGTGCCAGCTCACCACCATCAGGGAACACTGAAGCTTTCTTT.

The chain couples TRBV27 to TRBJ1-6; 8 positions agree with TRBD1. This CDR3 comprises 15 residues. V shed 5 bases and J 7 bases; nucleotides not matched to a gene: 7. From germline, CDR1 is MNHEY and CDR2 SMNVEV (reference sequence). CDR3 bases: TGTGCCAGCAGTCGGCTGGACAGGGTCAATTCACCCCTCCACTTT. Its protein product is CASSRLDRVNSPLHF.

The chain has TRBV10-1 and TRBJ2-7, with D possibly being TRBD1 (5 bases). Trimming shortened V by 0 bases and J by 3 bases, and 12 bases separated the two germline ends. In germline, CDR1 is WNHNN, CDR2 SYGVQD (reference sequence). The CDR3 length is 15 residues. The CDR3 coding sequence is TGCGCCAGCAGTGAGTCATACAGGAAATTCTACGAGCAGTACTTC. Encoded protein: CASSESYRKFYEQYF.

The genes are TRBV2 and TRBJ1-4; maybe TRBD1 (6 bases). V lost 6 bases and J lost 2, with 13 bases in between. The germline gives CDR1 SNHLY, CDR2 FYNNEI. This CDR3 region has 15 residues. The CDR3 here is CASRGGLGTNEKLFF. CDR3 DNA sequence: TGTGCCAGCAGGGGGGGCCTGGGGACTAATGAAAAACTGTTTTTT.

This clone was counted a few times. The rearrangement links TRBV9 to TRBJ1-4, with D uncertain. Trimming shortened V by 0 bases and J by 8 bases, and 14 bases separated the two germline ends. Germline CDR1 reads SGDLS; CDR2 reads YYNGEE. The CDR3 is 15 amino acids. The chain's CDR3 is CASSVEVGRSEKLFF. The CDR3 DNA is TGTGCCAGCAGCGTAGAAGTAGGGCGAAGCGAAAAACTGTTTTTT.